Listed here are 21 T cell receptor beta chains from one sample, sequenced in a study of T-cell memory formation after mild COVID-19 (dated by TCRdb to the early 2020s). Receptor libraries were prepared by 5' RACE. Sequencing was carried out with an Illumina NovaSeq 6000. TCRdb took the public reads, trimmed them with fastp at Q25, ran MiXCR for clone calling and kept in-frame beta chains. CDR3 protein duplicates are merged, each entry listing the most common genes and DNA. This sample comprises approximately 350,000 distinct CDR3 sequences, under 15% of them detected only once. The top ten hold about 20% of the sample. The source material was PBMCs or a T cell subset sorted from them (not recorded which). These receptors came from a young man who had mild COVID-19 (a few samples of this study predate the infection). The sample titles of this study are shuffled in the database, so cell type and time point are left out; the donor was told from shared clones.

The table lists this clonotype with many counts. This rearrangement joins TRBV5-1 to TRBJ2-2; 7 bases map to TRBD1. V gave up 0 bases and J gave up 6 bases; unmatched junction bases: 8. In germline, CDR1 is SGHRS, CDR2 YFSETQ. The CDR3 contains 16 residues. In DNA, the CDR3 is TGCGCCAGCAGCTTGGCCCCAGGGGGAAATTCCGGGGAGCTGTTTTTT. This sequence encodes CASSLAPGGNSGELFF.

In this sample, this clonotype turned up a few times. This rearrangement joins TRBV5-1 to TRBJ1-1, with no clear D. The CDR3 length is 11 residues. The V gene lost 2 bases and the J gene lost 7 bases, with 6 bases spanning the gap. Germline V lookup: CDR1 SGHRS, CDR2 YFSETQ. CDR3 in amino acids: CASSFGNEAFF. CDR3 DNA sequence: TGCGCCAGCAGCTTTGGAAATGAAGCTTTCTTT.

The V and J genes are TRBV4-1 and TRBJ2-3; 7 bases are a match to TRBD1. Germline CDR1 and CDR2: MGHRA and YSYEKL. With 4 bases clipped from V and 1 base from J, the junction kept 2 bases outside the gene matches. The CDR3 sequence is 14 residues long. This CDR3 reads CASSRGQGTDTQYF. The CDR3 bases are TGCGCCAGCAGCCGAGGACAGGGCACAGATACGCAGTATTTT.

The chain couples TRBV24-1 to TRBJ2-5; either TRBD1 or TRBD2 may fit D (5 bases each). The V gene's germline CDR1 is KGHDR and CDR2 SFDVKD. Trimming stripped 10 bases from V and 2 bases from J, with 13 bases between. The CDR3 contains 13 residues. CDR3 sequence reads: CATGVGKQETQYF. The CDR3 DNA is TGTGCCACGGGGGTTGGGAAGCAAGAGACCCAGTACTTC.

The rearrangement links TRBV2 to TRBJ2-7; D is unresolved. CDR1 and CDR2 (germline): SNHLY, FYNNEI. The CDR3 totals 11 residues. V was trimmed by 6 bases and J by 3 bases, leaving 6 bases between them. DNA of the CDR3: TGTGCCAGCAGCCCCTTCTACGAGCAGTACGTC. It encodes CASSPFYEQYV.

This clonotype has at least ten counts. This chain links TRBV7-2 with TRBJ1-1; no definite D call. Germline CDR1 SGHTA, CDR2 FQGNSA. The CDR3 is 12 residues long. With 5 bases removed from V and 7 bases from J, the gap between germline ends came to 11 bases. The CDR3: CASSTYRGEAFF. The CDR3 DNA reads TGTGCCAGCAGCACCTATCGGGGTGAAGCTTTCTTT. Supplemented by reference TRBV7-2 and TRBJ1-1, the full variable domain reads GAGVSQSPSNKVTEKGKDVELRCDPISGHTALYWYRQSLGQGLEFLIYFQGNSAPDKSGLPSDRFSAERTGGSVSTLTIQRTQQEDSAVYLCASSTYRGEAFFGQGTRLTVV.

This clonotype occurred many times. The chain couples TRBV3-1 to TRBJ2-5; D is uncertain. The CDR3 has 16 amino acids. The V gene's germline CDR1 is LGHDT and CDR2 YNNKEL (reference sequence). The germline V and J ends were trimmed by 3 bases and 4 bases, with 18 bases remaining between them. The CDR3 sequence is CASSHKGGWATETQYF. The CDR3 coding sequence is TGTGCCAGCAGCCACAAAGGCGGCTGGGCAACAGAGACCCAGTACTTC.

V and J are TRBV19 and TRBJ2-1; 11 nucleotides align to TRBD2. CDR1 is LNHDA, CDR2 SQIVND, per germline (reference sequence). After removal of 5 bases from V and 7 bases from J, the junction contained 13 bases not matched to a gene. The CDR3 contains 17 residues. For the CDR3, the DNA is TGTGCCAGTAGTGCAAATCCTAGCGGGGGGTTAGGAAATGAGCAGTTCTTC. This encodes CASSANPSGGLGNEQFF.

For the CDR3, the DNA is TGTGCCAGCAGCTCAACTGCTTACCCGGGACAGGAATACACCGGGGAGCTGTTTTTT. It encodes CASSSTAYPGQEYTGELFF. This chain uses TRBV7-3 with TRBJ2-2; 8 nucleotides align to TRBD1. The CDR3 is made up of 19 amino acids. The V gene end was trimmed by 4 bases and the J gene end by 3 bases; junction bases not matched to a gene: 16. Per germline, CDR1 SGHTA and CDR2 FQGTGA.

CDR3 sequence (DNA): TGTGCCAGCAGCCCTACGGGGTCAGGATTCTACTACGAGCAGTACGTC. Translated, it gives CASSPTGSGFYYEQYV. The chain couples TRBV7-2 to TRBJ2-7, with D possibly being TRBD2 (5 bases). The germline V gene has CDR1 SGHTA and CDR2 FQGNSA. With 5 bases removed from V and 3 bases from J, the gap between germline ends came to 20 bases. The CDR3 is made up of 16 amino acids.

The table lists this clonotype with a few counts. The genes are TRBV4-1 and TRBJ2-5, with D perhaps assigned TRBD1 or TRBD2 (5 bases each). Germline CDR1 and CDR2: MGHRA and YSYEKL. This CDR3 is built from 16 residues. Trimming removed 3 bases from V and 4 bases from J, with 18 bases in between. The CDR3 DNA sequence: TGCGCCAGCAGCCATACCCGCCGGGGCCTTTCAGAGACCCAGTACTTC. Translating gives CASSHTRRGLSETQYF.

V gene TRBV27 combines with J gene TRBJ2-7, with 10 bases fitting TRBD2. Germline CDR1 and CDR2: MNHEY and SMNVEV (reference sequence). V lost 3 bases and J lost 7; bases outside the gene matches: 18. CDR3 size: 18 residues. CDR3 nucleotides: TGTGCCAGCAGTTTTAGAGGTCTAGCGGGGGCCCAGATTAGGGAGCAGTACTTC. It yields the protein CASSFRGLAGAQIREQYF.

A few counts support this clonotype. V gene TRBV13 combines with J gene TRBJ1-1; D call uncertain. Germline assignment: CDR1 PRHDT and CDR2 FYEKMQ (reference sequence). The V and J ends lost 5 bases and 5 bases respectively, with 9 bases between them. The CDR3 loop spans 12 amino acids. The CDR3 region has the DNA TGTGCCAGCAGCCCCCAGAGAACTGAAGCTTTCTTT. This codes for CASSPQRTEAFF.

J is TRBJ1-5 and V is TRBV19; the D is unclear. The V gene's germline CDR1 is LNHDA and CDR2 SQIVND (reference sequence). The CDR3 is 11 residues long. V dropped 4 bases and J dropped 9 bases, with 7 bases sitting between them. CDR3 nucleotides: TGTGCCAGTAGTACCCCGGGGCCCCAGCATTTT. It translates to CASSTPGPQHF.

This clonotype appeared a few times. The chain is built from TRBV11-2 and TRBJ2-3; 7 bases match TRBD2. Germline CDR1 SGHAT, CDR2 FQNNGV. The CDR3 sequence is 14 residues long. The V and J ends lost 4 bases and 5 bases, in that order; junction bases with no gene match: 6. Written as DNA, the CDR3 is TGTGCCAGCAGCTCTTATAGGGAGGGAGATACGCAGTATTTT. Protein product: CASSSYREGDTQYF.

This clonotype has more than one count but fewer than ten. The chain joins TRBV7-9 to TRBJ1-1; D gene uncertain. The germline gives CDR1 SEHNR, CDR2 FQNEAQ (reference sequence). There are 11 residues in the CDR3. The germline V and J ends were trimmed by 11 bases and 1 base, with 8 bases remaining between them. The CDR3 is CALLPNTEAFF. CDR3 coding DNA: TGTGCCCTCTTACCGAACACTGAAGCTTTCTTT.

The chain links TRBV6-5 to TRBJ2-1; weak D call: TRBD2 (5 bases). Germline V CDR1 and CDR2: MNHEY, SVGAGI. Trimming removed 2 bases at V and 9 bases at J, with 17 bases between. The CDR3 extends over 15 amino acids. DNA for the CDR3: TGTGCCAGCAGTTACGACAACCGGCGGGTTGGTGAGCAGTTCTTC. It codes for CASSYDNRRVGEQFF.

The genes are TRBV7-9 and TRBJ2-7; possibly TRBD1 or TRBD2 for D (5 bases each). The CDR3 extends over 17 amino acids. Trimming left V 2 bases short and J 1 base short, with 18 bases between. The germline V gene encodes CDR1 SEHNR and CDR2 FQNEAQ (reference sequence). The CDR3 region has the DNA TGTGCCAGCAGCTTACGGCAATTCCGGGACCGGTCCTACGAGCAGTACTTC. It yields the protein CASSLRQFRDRSYEQYF. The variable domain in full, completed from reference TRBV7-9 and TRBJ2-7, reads DTGVSQNPRHKITKRGQNVTFRCDPISEHNRLYWYRQTLGQGPEFLTYFQNEAQLEKSRLLSDRFSAERPKGSFSTLEIQRTEQGDSAMYLCASSLRQFRDRSYEQYFGPGTRLTVT.

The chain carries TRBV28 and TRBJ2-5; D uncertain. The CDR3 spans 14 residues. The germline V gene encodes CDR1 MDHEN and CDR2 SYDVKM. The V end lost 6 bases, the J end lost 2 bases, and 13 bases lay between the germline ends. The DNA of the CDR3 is TGTGCCAGCAGCCTAAGAGGCCTGCAAGAGACCCAGTACTTC. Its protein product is CASSLRGLQETQYF.

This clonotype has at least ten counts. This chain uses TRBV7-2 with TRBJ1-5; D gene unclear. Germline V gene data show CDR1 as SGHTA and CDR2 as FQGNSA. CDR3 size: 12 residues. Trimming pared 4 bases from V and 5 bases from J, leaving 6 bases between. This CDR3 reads CASSSWDQPQHF. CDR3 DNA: TGTGCCAGCAGCTCCTGGGATCAGCCCCAGCATTTT.

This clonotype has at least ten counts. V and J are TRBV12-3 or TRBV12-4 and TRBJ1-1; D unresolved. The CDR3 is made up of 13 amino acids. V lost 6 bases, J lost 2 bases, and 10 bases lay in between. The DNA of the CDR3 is TGTGCCAGCAGCAATACAAGAAACACTGAAGCTTTCTTT. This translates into CASSNTRNTEAFF.